The 14 T cell receptor beta chains presented below share a single source sample, sequenced in a study of shared clonotypes between healthy human individuals. The table came from immunoSEQ multiplex PCR; TCRdb's copy has only in-frame clones and leaves some out. The sample contains fewer than 650,000 clones, about 82% of which appear only once. Sequenced material: PBMCs. The receptors were sampled from a woman aged 40 to 50 in good health. Some clones in this sample may be carry-over from other donors' samples.

The chain employs TRBV30 and TRBJ2-6, with D uncertain. Germline V lookup: CDR1 GTSNPN, CDR2 SVGIG (reference sequence). This CDR3 is 14 amino acids long. The V and J ends lost 2 bases and 0 bases respectively, with 5 bases between them. CDR3 in amino acids: CAWSRSSGANVLTF. CDR3 DNA: TGTGCCTGGAGTAGGAGCTCTGGGGCCAACGTCCTGACTTTC. The whole variable domain, filled in from reference TRBV30 and TRBJ2-6, reads SQTIHQWPATLVQPVGSPLSLECTVEGTSNPNLYWYRQAAGRGLQLLFYSVGIGQISSEVPQNLSASRPQDRQFILSSKKLLLSDSGFYLCAWSRSSGANVLTFGAGSRLTVL.

The gene calls are TRBV6-1 and TRBJ1-1; the match to TRBD1 covers 8 bases. Germline trimming cut 6 bases from V and 1 base from J; bases unmatched to any gene: 4. CDR3 length equals 14 residues. Germline values: CDR1 MNHNS, CDR2 SASEGT. The CDR3 region has the DNA TGTGCCAGCAGGGCCGGGACAGGGAACACTGAAGCTTTCTTT. Translating it yields CASRAGTGNTEAFF.

The chain is built from TRBV9 and TRBJ2-3; 12 bases match TRBD2. The V gene's germline CDR1 is SGDLS and CDR2 YYNGEE. This CDR3 is built from 16 residues. Trimming took 3 bases from V and 4 from J; bases not matched to a gene: 6. CDR3 amino acids: CASSASRLAGADTQYF. CDR3 DNA: TGTGCCAGCAGCGCTAGCCGACTAGCGGGGGCAGATACGCAGTATTTT.

The chain is built from TRBV7-2 and TRBJ2-5; tentative D call: TRBD2 (6 bases). Per the germline V gene, CDR1 is SGHTA and CDR2 is FQGNSA. V was pared by 5 bases and J by 5 bases, with 12 bases between. This CDR3 region has 13 residues. In nucleotides, the CDR3 is TGTGCCAGCAGCCAGACTAGTTGGGAGACCCAGTACTTC. Its protein is CASSQTSWETQYF.

The V and J genes are TRBV5-1 and TRBJ1-4, with 11 nucleotides matching TRBD1. Germline CDR1 reads SGHRS; CDR2 reads YFSETQ. The CDR3 contains 15 residues. V trimming: 5 bases; J trimming: 6 bases; junction bases outside the gene matches: 6. CDR3 residues: CASSSGTGGDEKLFF. Here the CDR3 DNA reads TGCGCCAGCAGTTCCGGGACAGGGGGAGATGAAAAACTGTTTTTT.

The chain employs TRBV28 and TRBJ2-6; TRBD2 is a possible D gene (5 bases). Trimming cost V 7 bases and J 1 base, with 11 bases left between them. The CDR3 runs to 15 residues. Germline CDR1 reads MDHEN; CDR2 reads SYDVKM. The CDR3 loop reads CASTTRRSGANVLTF. In DNA form, the CDR3 reads TGTGCCAGCACCACTAGGCGATCTGGGGCCAACGTCCTGACTTTC.

This clone was observed a handful of times. The gene calls are TRBV19 and TRBJ1-2; D uncertain. V lost 5 bases and J lost 0, with 13 bases in between. Germline-derived CDR1 and CDR2 are LNHDA and SQIVND (reference sequence). The CDR3 is 15 amino acids. In nucleotides, the CDR3 is TGTGCCAGTAGTGTGACGTACAACACTAACTATGGCTACACCTTC. Amino acids: CASSVTYNTNYGYTF.

This clone was seen only once. The gene calls are TRBV19 and TRBJ2-7; no firm D call. CDR3 length equals 13 residues. From germline, CDR1 is LNHDA and CDR2 SQIVND (reference sequence). V lost 3 bases and J lost 0, with 6 bases in between. CDR3 protein: CASSIDNSYEQYF. The CDR3 region has the DNA TGTGCCAGTAGTATTGACAACTCCTACGAGCAGTACTTC. The full variable domain, with the rest looked up from reference TRBV19 and TRBJ2-7, is DGGITQSPKYLFRKEGQNVTLSCEQNLNHDAMYWYRQDPGQGLRLIYYSQIVNDFQKGDIAEGYSVSREKKESFPLTVTSAQKNPTAFYLCASSIDNSYEQYFGPGTRLTVT.

Only one count was recorded for this clone. The CDR3 DNA is TGTGCCAGCTCACCACCTCAACAGGGGGCAACCGGGGAGCTGTTTTTT. This codes for CASSPPQQGATGELFF. The chain combines TRBV18 with TRBJ2-2, with 9 bases identical to TRBD1. This CDR3 region has 16 residues. The trim removed 0 bases at V and 5 bases at J, leaving 4 bases unmatched. Germline assignment: CDR1 KGHSH and CDR2 LQKENI.

This clone has just one count. The chain couples TRBV28 to TRBJ2-7; tentative D call: TRBD1 (5 bases). The CDR3 is 14 amino acids. Trimming shortened V by 5 bases and J by 0 bases, and 11 bases separated the two germline ends. Germline CDR1 is MDHEN and CDR2 is SYDVKM. The CDR3: CASSPPTVSYEQYF. The CDR3 nucleotides read TGTGCCAGCAGTCCCCCGACAGTCTCCTACGAGCAGTACTTC.

The chain uses TRBV27 and TRBJ2-1; D not resolved. Germline lookup yields CDR1 MNHEY and CDR2 SMNVEV (reference sequence). Trimming took off 6 bases at V and 3 bases at J, with 18 bases between the two ends. The CDR3 contains 16 residues. The DNA of the CDR3 is TGTGCCAGCAGACCACCCCGATCCGGGCTCTACAATGAGCAGTTCTTC. Protein sequence: CASRPPRSGLYNEQFF.

V gene TRBV2 combines with J gene TRBJ1-4; 7 nucleotides match TRBD1. Germline loops: CDR1 SNHLY, CDR2 FYNNEI. CDR3 length: 14 amino acids. J gave up 8 bases and V 6 bases, and 9 bases lay outside the gene matches. As DNA, the CDR3 is TGTGCCAGCAGCGGACAGGCTGCGGGAGAAAAACTGTTTTTT. This codes for CASSGQAAGEKLFF.

The rearrangement joins TRBV5-4 to TRBJ2-1; 9 nucleotides align to TRBD2. V shed 0 bases, J shed 8 bases, and the junction held 9 bases outside the gene matches. The CDR3 is 16 amino acids. In germline, CDR1 is SGHNT, CDR2 YYREEE (reference sequence). The CDR3 reads CASSLGGLAEWDEQFF. The CDR3 nucleotides read TGTGCCAGCAGCTTGGGGGGACTAGCAGAGTGGGATGAGCAGTTCTTC.

The CDR3 coding sequence is TGTGCCAGCAGTCCTGGACTAGCGGGAGGACGCACAGATACGCAGTATTTT. Translation: CASSPGLAGGRTDTQYF. The rearrangement joins TRBV7-2 to TRBJ2-3; 14 bases line up with TRBD2. Germline values: CDR1 SGHTA, CDR2 FQGNSA. The CDR3 totals 17 residues. V lost 6 bases, J lost 1 base, and 6 bases stayed unmatched.